The rows below give T cell receptor beta chains drawn from one sample of a study of blood T cells in healthy people across ages. TCRdb used MiXCR to reprocess the 5' RACE reads, holding one entry per CDR3 protein. The sample includes 660,000 or so distinct CDR3 sequences, under 65% of them seen just once. Sequenced sample: blood. Source of these receptors: a man aged 55 to 70 in good health. Each CDR3 is given without its conserved first and last residue. Fields, in order: V gene, clone size, J gene, CDR3 protein. The size field is filled for only some rows; it gives once, few, many or a size class.

>TRBV28|-|TRBJ2-5
ASSPTGLLETQY
>TRBV7-2|many|TRBJ2-7
ASSLAARNYEQY
>TRBV20-1|-|TRBJ2-1
SARDSGLAASPMQF
>TRBV6-5|-|TRBJ2-3
ASSFDRLGGTQY
>TRBV7-9|-|TRBJ2-3
ASSLEGLPRDTQY
>TRBV7-2|-|TRBJ1-2
ASSSSGTGGYYGYT
>TRBV7-2|-|TRBJ2-1
ASSLLSLLGEQF
>TRBV7-2|few|TRBJ2-5
ASSTWTSGGETQY
>TRBV5-4|-|TRBJ2-7
ASSLLGGADYEQY
>TRBV7-9|few|TRBJ1-2
ASSWNGGGYT
>TRBV10-3|-|TRBJ2-7
AISGAAPPYEQY
>TRBV7-9|many|TRBJ2-7
ASSLGRYEQY
>TRBV20-1|-|TRBJ2-3
SARGGVSGGTDTQY
>TRBV20-1|-|TRBJ1-5
SARGEPGNQPQH
>TRBV25-1|few|TRBJ1-2
ASSESINGYT
>TRBV7-8|-|-
ASTPMGQGGYEQY
>TRBV5-8|-|TRBJ2-3
ASSHDTSTDTQY
>TRBV4-2|-|TRBJ2-5
ASSQDLGEQTQY
>TRBV24-1|-|TRBJ1-2
ATGQNTGFGYT
>TRBV20-1|-|TRBJ2-7
SARAPEGSGSYEQY
>TRBV4-1|few|TRBJ2-1
ASSQEGVTGGREQF
>TRBV5-1|-|TRBJ2-5
ASSLGALRGQETQY
>TRBV6-5|-|TRBJ2-2
ASQRARNAGELF
>TRBV10-3|-|TRBJ1-4
AISEKFSGTTNEKLF
>TRBV5-1|-|TRBJ2-1
ASSLGQGTWGEQF
>TRBV14|few|TRBJ2-4
ASSQGAAKNIQY
>TRBV2|-|TRBJ2-7
ASSEEAGPLAYEQY
>TRBV4-1|-|TRBJ2-1
ASSQDLDGFKQF
>TRBV28|-|TRBJ1-6
ASSFSRGPSPLH
>TRBV4-2|few|TRBJ2-3
ASRVTSGGLGDTQY
>TRBV4-1|-|TRBJ2-1
ASSQEGQGSYNEQF
>TRBV19|-|TRBJ2-5
ASSGTRGFSTQY
>TRBV18|-|TRBJ2-5
ASSPLRPPQGQGRMETQY
>TRBV15|once|TRBJ1-4
ATSRPSGTGEKLF
>TRBV4-2|-|TRBJ2-5
ASSQGGQAGETQY
>TRBV28|-|TRBJ1-1
ASRGQGVMNTEAF
>TRBV12-3/TRBV12-4|-|TRBJ1-2
ASSTRDYGYT
>TRBV7-6|-|-
ASSSPPRDRGTNEQY
>TRBV4-1|few|TRBJ2-5
ASSQGGTDQETQY
>TRBV6-2/TRBV6-3|many|TRBJ2-1
ASSYRTSGGPNEQF
>TRBV10-3|-|TRBJ1-2
AISEIRTDGYT
>TRBV6-4|-|TRBJ2-2
ASSALTGATGELF